The 14 T cell receptor beta chains below come from one sample, sequenced in a study of shared clonotypes between healthy human individuals. This table comes from immunoSEQ multiplex PCR, and its TCRdb copy is limited to in-frame clones, with some not included. The data hold some 700,000 clones, with 80% to 95% observed a single time. The source material was memory CD8+ T cells from PBMCs. The sample's subset: CD45RO+ cells pooled with CCR7-negative TemRA cells. The receptors derive from a young man in good health. Some clones in this sample may be carry-over from other donors' samples.

This clone appeared a single time. V gene TRBV28 combines with J gene TRBJ1-4; D not certain. V dropped 3 bases and J dropped 8 bases, with 10 bases sitting between them. Germline loops: CDR1 MDHEN, CDR2 SYDVKM. This CDR3 has 13 residues. The CDR3 is CASSLSPGEKLFF. In DNA, the CDR3 is TGTGCCAGCAGTTTGTCCCCTGGAGAAAAACTGTTTTTT.

The V gene is TRBV4-1, the J gene TRBJ2-3; possible D gene TRBD2, 5 bases. Germline lookup yields CDR1 MGHRA and CDR2 YSYEKL. This CDR3 contains 15 residues. The V gene lost 2 bases and the J gene lost 1 base, with 10 bases spanning the gap. For the CDR3, the DNA is TGCGCCAGCAGCCAATTGAGCGGCGGCACAGATACGCAGTATTTT. It specifies CASSQLSGGTDTQYF.

The chain couples TRBV27 to TRBJ1-2; possible D gene TRBD1, 5 bases. Germline assignment: CDR1 MNHEY and CDR2 SMNVEV (reference sequence). V was cut by 4 bases and J by 4 bases, with 16 bases left in between. The CDR3 length is 15 residues. CDR3 protein: CASSSGRRLFYGYTF. The CDR3 DNA reads as TGTGCCAGCAGTTCGGGACGGCGACTCTTCTATGGCTACACCTTC.

This clone was recorded once. The chain links TRBV11-3 to TRBJ1-5, with 9 bases that match TRBD1. This CDR3 is 17 amino acids long. CDR1 and CDR2 (germline): SGHNT, YENEEA. V gave up 2 bases and J gave up 2 bases; unmatched junction bases: 7. CDR3 sequence (DNA): TGTGCCAGCAGCTTACCTACAGGGGGCCGGGGCAATCAGCCCCAGCATTTT. This sequence encodes CASSLPTGGRGNQPQHF.

The chain couples TRBV28 to TRBJ2-5, with 9 nucleotides matching TRBD1. The CDR3 consists of 16 residues. V dropped 5 bases and J dropped 5; count of bases not matched to a gene: 12. The germline V gene encodes CDR1 MDHEN and CDR2 SYDVKM. The CDR3 protein is CASSSLDRGEWETQYF. CDR3 sequence (DNA): TGTGCCAGCAGTAGCCTGGACAGGGGCGAATGGGAGACCCAGTACTTC.

V gene TRBV27 combines with J gene TRBJ2-1; D possibly matches TRBD1 or TRBD2 (5 bases each). Germline V lookup: CDR1 MNHEY, CDR2 SMNVEV (reference sequence). This CDR3 comprises 16 residues. Trimming shortened V by 4 bases and J by 0 bases, and 13 bases separated the two germline ends. The CDR3 region has the DNA TGTGCCAGCAGTTGGGGACGTGGGGCCTCCTACAATGAGCAGTTCTTC. This encodes CASSWGRGASYNEQFF.

The rearrangement links TRBV7-9 to TRBJ2-5; D may correspond to TRBD1 or TRBD2 (5 bases each). The CDR3 is made up of 16 amino acids. V was clipped by 1 base and J by 2 bases, with 14 bases between them. The V gene's germline CDR1 is SEHNR and CDR2 FQNEAQ (reference sequence). This CDR3 reads CASSLGGRESQETQYF. In DNA form, the CDR3 reads TGTGCCAGCAGCTTAGGTGGCAGGGAGAGTCAAGAGACCCAGTACTTC.

The rearrangement uses TRBV7-9 and TRBJ2-7, with TRBD1 matching 7 bases. The CDR3 contains 16 residues. CDR1 and CDR2 from the germline V gene are SEHNR and FQNEAQ (reference sequence). V gave up 4 bases and J gave up 3 bases; unmatched junction bases: 12. The CDR3 sequence is CASSSTDPGQYYEQYF. The CDR3 DNA reads as TGTGCCAGCAGCTCTACCGACCCGGGACAGTACTACGAGCAGTACTTC.

This clone was detected once. This rearrangement joins TRBV27 to TRBJ2-1; 8 nucleotides agree with TRBD1. V lost 4 bases, J lost 0 bases, and 2 bases stayed unmatched. CDR1 and CDR2 from the germline V gene are MNHEY and SMNVEV (reference sequence). This CDR3 is built from 15 residues. The CDR3 region has the DNA TGTGCCAGCAGTTGGGGACAGGTCTCCTACAATGAGCAGTTCTTC. Translation gives CASSWGQVSYNEQFF.

DNA of the CDR3: TGTGCCAGCTCACCCCCGATGGACAACGAGCAGTACTTC. Translated: CASSPPMDNEQYF. The chain has TRBV18 and TRBJ2-7, with D perhaps matching TRBD1 (5 bases). V was trimmed by 3 bases and J by 5 bases, leaving 11 bases between them. CDR3 length: 13 amino acids. The germline gives CDR1 KGHSH, CDR2 LQKENI.

V and J are TRBV9 and TRBJ2-1; unclear D gene. Germline CDR1 and CDR2: SGDLS and YYNGEE. V was shortened by 3 bases and J by 5 bases, with 18 bases between the two germline ends. The CDR3 runs 16 residues. In DNA form, the CDR3 reads TGTGCCAGCAGCGCCGTTCCAGACAAGTGGAACAATGAGCAGTTCTTC. Translation gives CASSAVPDKWNNEQFF.

This chain joins TRBV9 and TRBJ2-3; unclear D gene. The germline V and J ends were trimmed by 4 bases and 0 bases, with 12 bases remaining between them. Germline V gene sequence: CDR1 SGDLS, CDR2 YYNGEE. The CDR3 loop spans 15 amino acids. CDR3 residues: CASSPLATSTDTQYF. For the CDR3, the DNA is TGTGCCAGCAGCCCCCTCGCAACTAGCACAGATACGCAGTATTTT.

The chain carries TRBV19 and TRBJ2-1, with D possibly TRBD2 on 6 matching bases. The CDR3 spans 13 residues. V was pared by 5 bases and J by 5 bases, with 10 bases between. Germline CDR1 reads LNHDA; CDR2 reads SQIVND (reference sequence). The CDR3 protein is CASSPGLNNEQFF. The CDR3 coding sequence is TGTGCCAGTAGTCCGGGACTGAACAATGAGCAGTTCTTC.

The rearrangement uses TRBV27 and TRBJ2-7; no clear D gene. Germline V gene lookup returns CDR1 MNHEY and CDR2 SMNVEV (reference sequence). Trimming left V 0 bases short and J 0 bases short, with 12 bases between. The CDR3 has 16 residues. The chain's CDR3 is CASSLSPVISSYEQYF. For the CDR3, the DNA is TGTGCCAGCAGTTTATCTCCGGTGATTAGCTCCTACGAGCAGTACTTC.